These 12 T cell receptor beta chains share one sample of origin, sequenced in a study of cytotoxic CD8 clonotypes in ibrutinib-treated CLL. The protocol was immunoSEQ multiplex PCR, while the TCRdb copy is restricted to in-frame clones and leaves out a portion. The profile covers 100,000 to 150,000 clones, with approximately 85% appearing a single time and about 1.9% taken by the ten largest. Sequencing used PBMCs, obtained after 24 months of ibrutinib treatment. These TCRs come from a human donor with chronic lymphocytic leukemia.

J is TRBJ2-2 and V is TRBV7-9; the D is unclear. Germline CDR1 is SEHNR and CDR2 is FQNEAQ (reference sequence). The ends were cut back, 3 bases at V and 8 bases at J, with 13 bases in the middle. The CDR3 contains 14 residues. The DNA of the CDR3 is TGTGCCAGCAGCTTGGGCCCCATGGCAGGGGAGCTGTTTTTT. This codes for CASSLGPMAGELFF.

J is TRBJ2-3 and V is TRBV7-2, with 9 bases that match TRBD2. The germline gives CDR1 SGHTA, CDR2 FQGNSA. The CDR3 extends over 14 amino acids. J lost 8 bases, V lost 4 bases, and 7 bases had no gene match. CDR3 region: CASSSSGRSVTQYF. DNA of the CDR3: TGTGCCAGCAGCTCCAGCGGGAGGTCGGTTACGCAGTATTTT.

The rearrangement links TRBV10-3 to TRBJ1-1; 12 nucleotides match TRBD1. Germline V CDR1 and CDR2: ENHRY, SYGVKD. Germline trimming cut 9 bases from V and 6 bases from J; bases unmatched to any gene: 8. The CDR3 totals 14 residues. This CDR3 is CAMRDRGLSAEAFF. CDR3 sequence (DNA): TGTGCCATGCGGGACAGGGGGCTATCTGCTGAAGCTTTCTTT.

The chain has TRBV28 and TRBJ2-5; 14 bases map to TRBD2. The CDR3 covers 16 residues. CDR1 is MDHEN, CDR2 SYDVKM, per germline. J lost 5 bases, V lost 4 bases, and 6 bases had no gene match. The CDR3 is CASSSTSGGAAETQYF. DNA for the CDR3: TGTGCCAGCAGTTCGACTAGCGGGGGGGCGGCGGAGACCCAGTACTTC.

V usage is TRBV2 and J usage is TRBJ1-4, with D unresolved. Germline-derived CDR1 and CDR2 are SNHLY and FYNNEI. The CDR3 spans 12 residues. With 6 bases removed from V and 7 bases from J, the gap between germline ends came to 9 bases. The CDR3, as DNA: TGTGCCAGCAGAACTGGCAGTGAAAAACTGTTTTTT. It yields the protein CASRTGSEKLFF.

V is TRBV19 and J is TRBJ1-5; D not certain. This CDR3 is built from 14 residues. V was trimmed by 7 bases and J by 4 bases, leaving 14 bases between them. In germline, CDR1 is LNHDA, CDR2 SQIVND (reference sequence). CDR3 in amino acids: CASNGRGENQPQHF. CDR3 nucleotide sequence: TGTGCCAGTAACGGGCGCGGCGAGAATCAGCCCCAGCATTTT.

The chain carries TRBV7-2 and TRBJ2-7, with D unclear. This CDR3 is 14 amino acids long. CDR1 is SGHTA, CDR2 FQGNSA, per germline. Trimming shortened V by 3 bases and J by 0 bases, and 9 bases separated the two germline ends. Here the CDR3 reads CASSFYPSSYEQYF. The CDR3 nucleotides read TGTGCCAGCAGCTTTTACCCGAGCTCCTACGAGCAGTACTTC.

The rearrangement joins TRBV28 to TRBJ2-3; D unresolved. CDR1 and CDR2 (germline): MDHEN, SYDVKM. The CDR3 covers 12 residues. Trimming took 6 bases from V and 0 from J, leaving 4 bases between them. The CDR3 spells CASRISTDTQYF. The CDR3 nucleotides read TGTGCCAGCAGGATAAGCACAGATACGCAGTATTTT.

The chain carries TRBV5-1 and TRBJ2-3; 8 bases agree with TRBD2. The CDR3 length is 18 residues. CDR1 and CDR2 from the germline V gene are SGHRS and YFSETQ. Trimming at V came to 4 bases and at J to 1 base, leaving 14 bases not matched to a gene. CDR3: CASSAQLVGLAGTDTQYF. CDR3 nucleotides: TGCGCCAGCAGCGCCCAGTTGGTTGGACTAGCTGGCACAGATACGCAGTATTTT.

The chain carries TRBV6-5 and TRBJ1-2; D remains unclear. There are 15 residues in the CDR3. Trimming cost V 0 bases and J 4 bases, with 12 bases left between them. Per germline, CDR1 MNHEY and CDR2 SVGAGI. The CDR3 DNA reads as TGTGCCAGCAGTTACTCGATTTTGGTTAGCTATGGCTACACCTTC. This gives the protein CASSYSILVSYGYTF.

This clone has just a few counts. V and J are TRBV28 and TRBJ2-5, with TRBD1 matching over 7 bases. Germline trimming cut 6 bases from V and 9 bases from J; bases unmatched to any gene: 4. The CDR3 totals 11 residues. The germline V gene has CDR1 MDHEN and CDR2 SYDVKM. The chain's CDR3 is CASRMTGSQYF. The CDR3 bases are TGTGCCAGCAGAATGACAGGGTCCCAGTACTTC.

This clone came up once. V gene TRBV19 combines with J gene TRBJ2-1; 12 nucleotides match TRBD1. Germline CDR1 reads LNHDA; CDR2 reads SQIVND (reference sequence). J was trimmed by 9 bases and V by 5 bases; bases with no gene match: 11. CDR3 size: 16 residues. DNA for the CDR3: TGTGCCAGTAGTGTCTCCGGGACAGGGGGCCGGGGTGAGCAGTTCTTC. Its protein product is CASSVSGTGGRGEQFF.